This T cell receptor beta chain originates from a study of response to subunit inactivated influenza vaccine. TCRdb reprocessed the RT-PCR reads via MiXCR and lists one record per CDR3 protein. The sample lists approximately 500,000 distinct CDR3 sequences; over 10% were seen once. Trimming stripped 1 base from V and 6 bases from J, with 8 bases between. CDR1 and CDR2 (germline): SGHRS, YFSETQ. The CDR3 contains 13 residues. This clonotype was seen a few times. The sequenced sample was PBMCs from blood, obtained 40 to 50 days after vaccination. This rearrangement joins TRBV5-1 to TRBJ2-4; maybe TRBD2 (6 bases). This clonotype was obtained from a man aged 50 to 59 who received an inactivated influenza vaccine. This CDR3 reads CASSLKGGNIQYF. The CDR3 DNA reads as TGCGCCAGCAGCTTGAAGGGAGGAAACATTCAGTACTTC.